The T cell receptor (beta chain) under discussion was sequenced for a study of T cell repertoires in cytomegalovirus infection. A word on this clonotype: Its target is unknown.

Germline V gives CDR1 MDHEN, CDR2 SYDVKM. The CDR3 sequence is 14 residues long. The V and J ends lost 0 bases and 5 bases respectively, with 8 bases between them. Study-wide results and limits: The response measured ex vivo was dominated by TCR beta clonotypes (HLA-C-restricted and CMV-specific).

Using its own MiXCR run on the reads, TCRdb lists one record per CDR3 protein. The data hold about 740,000 distinct CDR3 sequences, with roughly 36% observed a single time. The genes are TRBV28 and TRBJ2-1; the D is unclear. The TCR comes from a human donor in good health (CMV status not recorded). Some clones in this sample may be carry-over from other donors' samples. Sequencing input: PBMCs. The CDR3 region is CASSLWFINNEQFF. CDR3 sequence (DNA): TGTGCCAGCAGTTTATGGTTCATAAACAATGAGCAGTTCTTC.